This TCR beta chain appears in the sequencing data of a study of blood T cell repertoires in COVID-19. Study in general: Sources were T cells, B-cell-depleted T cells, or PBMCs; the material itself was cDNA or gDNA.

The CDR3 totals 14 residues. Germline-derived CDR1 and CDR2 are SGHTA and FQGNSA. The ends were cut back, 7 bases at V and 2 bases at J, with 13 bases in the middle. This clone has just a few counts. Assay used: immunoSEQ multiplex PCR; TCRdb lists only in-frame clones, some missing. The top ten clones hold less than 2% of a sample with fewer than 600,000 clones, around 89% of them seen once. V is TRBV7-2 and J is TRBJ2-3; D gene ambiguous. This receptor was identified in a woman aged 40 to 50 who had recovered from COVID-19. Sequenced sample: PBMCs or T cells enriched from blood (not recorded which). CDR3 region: CASTYQRPTDTQYF. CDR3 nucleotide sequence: TGTGCCAGCACCTACCAGAGGCCCACAGATACGCAGTATTTT.